These T cell receptor beta chains were read from a single sample in a study of T cell clones after liver transplantation. Measured with immunoSEQ multiplex PCR; TCRdb has only the in-frame clones, and not every one. In the table there are approximately 65,000 clones, approximately 92% of which are singletons. The sequences come from CD4+ T cells from blood, collected around 27 months after liver transplant. The receptor set was obtained from a human patient who received a liver transplant. The graft donor may be the source of some T cells. CDR3s include the opening cysteine and the closing phenylalanine or tryptophan. The order of the fields is D gene, CDR3 length, clone size, V gene, J gene, CDR3 protein, CDR3 DNA. D genes are given only for firm matches. For some rows the clone size is stated as once, few or many, or as a class when expanded; others skip it.

d_call: TRBD1; cdr3_length: 14; clone_size: -; v_call: TRBV7-3; j_call: TRBJ2-1; cdr3_aa: CASSTTGGSYEQFF; cdr3_nt: TGTGCCAGCAGCACTACAGGGGGAAGCTATGAGCAGTTCTTC
d_call: -; cdr3_length: 13; clone_size: -; v_call: TRBV15; j_call: TRBJ2-7; cdr3_aa: CATSRGRVYEQYF; cdr3_nt: TGTGCCACCAGCAGAGGCCGGGTATACGAGCAGTACTTC
d_call: -; cdr3_length: 13; clone_size: -; v_call: TRBV19; j_call: TRBJ1-2; cdr3_aa: CASSIDLAGGYTF; cdr3_nt: TGTGCCAGTAGTATAGATCTGGCAGGGGGCTACACCTTC
d_call: TRBD1; cdr3_length: 16; clone_size: once; v_call: TRBV7-6; j_call: TRBJ1-4; cdr3_aa: CASSLTPGGPNEKLFF; cdr3_nt: TGTGCCAGCAGCTTAACCCCAGGGGGCCCTAATGAAAAACTGTTTTTT
d_call: -; cdr3_length: 12; clone_size: -; v_call: TRBV11-2; j_call: TRBJ2-7; cdr3_aa: CASSSSGYEQYF; cdr3_nt: TGTGCCAGCAGTTCGAGCGGTTACGAGCAGTACTTC
d_call: -; cdr3_length: 14; clone_size: -; v_call: TRBV6-5; j_call: TRBJ2-7; cdr3_aa: CASSPDRSSYEQYF; cdr3_nt: TGTGCCAGCAGCCCTGACAGGAGCTCCTACGAGCAGTACTTC
d_call: -; cdr3_length: 14; clone_size: -; v_call: TRBV12-2; j_call: TRBJ2-7; cdr3_aa: CASRLAGLSYEQYF; cdr3_nt: TGTGCAAGTCGCTTAGCGGGACTCTCCTACGAGCAGTACTTC
d_call: TRBD2; cdr3_length: 19; clone_size: -; v_call: TRBV28; j_call: TRBJ2-5; cdr3_aa: CASSSLSGLAGGPRETQYF; cdr3_nt: TGTGCCAGCAGTTCGCTATCGGGACTAGCGGGAGGGCCGCGAGAGACCCAGTACTTC
d_call: -; cdr3_length: 14; clone_size: -; v_call: TRBV5-8; j_call: TRBJ1-2; cdr3_aa: CASSRRTVNYGYTF; cdr3_nt: TGTGCCAGCAGCCGTCGGACGGTTAACTATGGCTACACCTTC
d_call: -; cdr3_length: 13; clone_size: -; v_call: TRBV2; j_call: TRBJ2-5; cdr3_aa: CASVPTVGGTQYF; cdr3_nt: TGTGCCAGCGTGCCGACAGTTGGAGGGACCCAGTACTTC
d_call: -; cdr3_length: 12; clone_size: -; v_call: TRBV11-1; j_call: TRBJ2-7; cdr3_aa: CASSRNSYEQYF; cdr3_nt: TGTGCCAGCAGCCGAAACAGCTACGAGCAGTACTTC
d_call: -; cdr3_length: 14; clone_size: few; v_call: TRBV6-1; j_call: TRBJ1-5; cdr3_aa: CASSTTTSNQPQHF; cdr3_nt: TGTGCCAGCAGTACTACTACTAGCAATCAGCCCCAGCATTTT
d_call: TRBD1; cdr3_length: 14; clone_size: -; v_call: TRBV19; j_call: TRBJ1-2; cdr3_aa: CASSRQGVNYGYTF; cdr3_nt: TGTGCCAGTAGTAGACAGGGGGTGAACTATGGCTACACCTTC
d_call: -; cdr3_length: 13; clone_size: few; v_call: TRBV6-1; j_call: TRBJ1-1; cdr3_aa: CASSRGDGTEAFF; cdr3_nt: TGTGCCAGCAGTCGGGGGGACGGGACTGAAGCTTTCTTT
d_call: TRBD1; cdr3_length: 14; clone_size: -; v_call: TRBV2; j_call: TRBJ2-5; cdr3_aa: CASSARTGGETQYF; cdr3_nt: TGTGCCAGCAGTGCGAGGACAGGGGGGGAGACCCAGTACTTC
d_call: TRBD1; cdr3_length: 15; clone_size: -; v_call: TRBV4-1; j_call: TRBJ2-1; cdr3_aa: CASSQGLGQGNEQFF; cdr3_nt: TGCGCCAGCAGCCAAGGGCTCGGACAGGGGAATGAGCAGTTCTTC
d_call: TRBD1; cdr3_length: 13; clone_size: -; v_call: TRBV7-9; j_call: TRBJ1-1; cdr3_aa: CASRPQGAAEAFF; cdr3_nt: TGTGCCAGCAGACCCCAGGGGGCAGCTGAAGCTTTCTTT
d_call: -; cdr3_length: 15; clone_size: -; v_call: TRBV30; j_call: TRBJ1-5; cdr3_aa: CAWSSPGSSSQPQHF; cdr3_nt: TGTGCCTGGAGCTCGCCGGGGAGCTCCAGTCAGCCCCAGCATTTT
d_call: -; cdr3_length: 15; clone_size: -; v_call: TRBV6-5; j_call: TRBJ2-7; cdr3_aa: CASSYTGTTSYEQYF; cdr3_nt: TGTGCCAGCAGTTACACCGGGACAACCTCCTACGAGCAGTACTTC
d_call: TRBD2; cdr3_length: 15; clone_size: -; v_call: TRBV7-3; j_call: TRBJ2-1; cdr3_aa: CASSLIGREYNEQFF; cdr3_nt: TGTGCCAGCAGCTTAATCGGGCGGGAGTACAATGAGCAGTTCTTC
d_call: -; cdr3_length: 17; clone_size: -; v_call: TRBV7-2; j_call: TRBJ2-3; cdr3_aa: CASSLGVLGARTDTQYF; cdr3_nt: TGTGCCAGCAGCCTCGGGGTCTTGGGGGCTAGGACAGATACGCAGTATTTT
d_call: TRBD1; cdr3_length: 14; clone_size: -; v_call: TRBV12-5; j_call: TRBJ2-7; cdr3_aa: CASQNRQGRNEQYF; cdr3_nt: TGTGCTAGTCAGAATAGACAGGGTCGGAACGAGCAGTACTTC
d_call: TRBD1; cdr3_length: 17; clone_size: -; v_call: TRBV9; j_call: TRBJ1-3; cdr3_aa: CASSAPTGAVSGNTIYF; cdr3_nt: TGTGCCAGCAGCGCCCCTACAGGGGCCGTCTCTGGAAACACCATATATTTT
d_call: -; cdr3_length: 13; clone_size: -; v_call: TRBV7-2; j_call: TRBJ1-5; cdr3_aa: CASSLASNQPQHF; cdr3_nt: TGTGCCAGCAGCTTAGCTAGCAATCAGCCCCAGCATTTT
d_call: TRBD2; cdr3_length: 16; clone_size: once; v_call: TRBV11-3; j_call: TRBJ2-2; cdr3_aa: CASSLGSGRVTGELFF; cdr3_nt: TGTGCCAGCAGCTTAGGTAGCGGGAGGGTCACCGGGGAGCTGTTTTTT
d_call: TRBD1; cdr3_length: 14; clone_size: -; v_call: TRBV10-3; j_call: TRBJ1-1; cdr3_aa: CAISGQTGMAEAFF; cdr3_nt: TGTGCCATCAGTGGCCAGACAGGGATGGCTGAAGCTTTCTTT
d_call: -; cdr3_length: 12; clone_size: -; v_call: TRBV5-1; j_call: TRBJ2-1; cdr3_aa: CASSLASNEQFF; cdr3_nt: TGCGCCAGCAGCTTAGCTAGCAATGAGCAGTTCTTC
d_call: TRBD2; cdr3_length: 16; clone_size: -; v_call: TRBV6-6; j_call: TRBJ2-1; cdr3_aa: CASSYLASGAYNEQFF; cdr3_nt: TGTGCCAGCAGTTACCTCGCTAGCGGGGCCTACAATGAGCAGTTCTTC
d_call: -; cdr3_length: 13; clone_size: -; v_call: TRBV6-5; j_call: TRBJ1-2; cdr3_aa: CASSYDSHYGYTF; cdr3_nt: TGTGCCAGCAGTTACGACAGCCACTATGGCTACACCTTC
d_call: -; cdr3_length: 15; clone_size: -; v_call: TRBV5-1; j_call: TRBJ2-3; cdr3_aa: CASSLGAAITDTQYF; cdr3_nt: TGCGCCAGCAGCTTGGGGGCGGCGATCACAGATACGCAGTATTTT
d_call: -; cdr3_length: 15; clone_size: -; v_call: TRBV10-3; j_call: TRBJ1-1; cdr3_aa: CAIRDSGTSNSEAFF; cdr3_nt: TGTGCCATCAGAGACTCCGGGACATCAAACTCTGAAGCTTTCTTT
d_call: TRBD2; cdr3_length: 18; clone_size: -; v_call: TRBV5-1; j_call: TRBJ2-5; cdr3_aa: CASSLGTSGTGFLETQYF; cdr3_nt: TGCGCCAGCAGCTTGGGGACTAGCGGGACGGGATTTTTGGAGACCCAGTACTTC
d_call: -; cdr3_length: 18; clone_size: -; v_call: TRBV19; j_call: TRBJ2-7; cdr3_aa: CASCRTSIQGANTYEQYF; cdr3_nt: TGTGCCAGTTGTAGGACATCAATTCAGGGTGCCAATACCTACGAGCAGTACTTC
d_call: -; cdr3_length: 12; clone_size: -; v_call: TRBV6-1; j_call: TRBJ1-2; cdr3_aa: CASSEAGEGYTF; cdr3_nt: TGTGCCAGCAGTGAAGCCGGGGAAGGCTACACCTTC
d_call: -; cdr3_length: 11; clone_size: -; v_call: TRBV12-5; j_call: TRBJ2-7; cdr3_aa: CASGLDGDQYF; cdr3_nt: TGCGCTAGTGGCCTAGACGGGGACCAGTACTTC
d_call: TRBD2; cdr3_length: 16; clone_size: -; v_call: TRBV4-3; j_call: TRBJ2-7; cdr3_aa: CASSQLALAGTYEQYF; cdr3_nt: TGCGCCAGCAGCCAACTGGCACTAGCGGGAACCTACGAGCAGTACTTC
d_call: -; cdr3_length: 15; clone_size: -; v_call: TRBV14; j_call: TRBJ2-7; cdr3_aa: CASSQVGGRPYEQYF; cdr3_nt: TGTGCCAGCAGCCAAGTAGGGGGGAGACCCTACGAGCAGTACTTC
d_call: -; cdr3_length: 11; clone_size: -; v_call: TRBV29-1; j_call: TRBJ2-2; cdr3_aa: CSGREYGELFF; cdr3_nt: TGCAGCGGCCGGGAGTACGGGGAGCTGTTTTTT
d_call: -; cdr3_length: 15; clone_size: -; v_call: TRBV27; j_call: TRBJ2-1; cdr3_aa: CASSLSFDRYNEQFF; cdr3_nt: TGTGCCAGCAGTTTATCATTTGACAGATACAATGAGCAGTTCTTC
d_call: TRBD1; cdr3_length: 13; clone_size: -; v_call: TRBV2; j_call: TRBJ2-7; cdr3_aa: CASSPTGGYEQYF; cdr3_nt: TGTGCCAGCAGCCCGACAGGGGGCTACGAGCAGTACTTC
d_call: TRBD2; cdr3_length: 15; clone_size: once; v_call: TRBV6-5; j_call: TRBJ2-5; cdr3_aa: CASSYWAGGPETQYF; cdr3_nt: TGTGCCAGCAGTTATTGGGCGGGAGGCCCAGAGACCCAGTACTTC
d_call: TRBD1; cdr3_length: 15; clone_size: -; v_call: TRBV11-1; j_call: TRBJ2-2; cdr3_aa: CASSPGQGNTGELFF; cdr3_nt: TGTGCCAGCAGCCCGGGACAGGGGAACACCGGGGAGCTGTTTTTT
d_call: -; cdr3_length: 15; clone_size: -; v_call: TRBV18; j_call: TRBJ2-5; cdr3_aa: CASSPPAGDRETQYF; cdr3_nt: TGTGCCAGCTCACCACCCGCAGGGGATCGGGAGACCCAGTACTTC
d_call: TRBD1; cdr3_length: 15; clone_size: -; v_call: TRBV28; j_call: TRBJ1-2; cdr3_aa: CASSFPGRGSRGYTF; cdr3_nt: TGTGCCAGCAGTTTCCCGGGCAGGGGGTCACGGGGCTACACCTTC